A single sample is the source of the 12 T cell receptor beta chains below, sequenced in a study of shared clonotypes between healthy human individuals. The method was immunoSEQ multiplex PCR; TCRdb's version includes in-frame clones alone and lacks a portion of them. This table holds some 2,500,000 clones, more than 85% found once. The source material was naive CD4+ T cells from PBMCs. Subset specified: CD45RA+ positively selected. The source is a man between 18 and 29 years old in good health. Some clones in this sample may be carry-over from other donors' samples.

The chain carries TRBV30 and TRBJ2-1; 8 bases match TRBD2. Germline V gives CDR1 GTSNPN, CDR2 SVGIG (reference sequence). Unmatched junction bases numbered 9, after V lost 5 bases and J lost 9 bases. The CDR3 length is 13 residues. CDR3 sequence reads: CAWSGGGSGEQFF. DNA for the CDR3: TGTGCCTGGTCCGGCGGGGGGAGCGGTGAGCAGTTCTTC.

The chain is built from TRBV18 and TRBJ2-5, with 10 bases lining up with TRBD2. CDR1 and CDR2 (germline): KGHSH, LQKENI. The junction had 4 bases not matched to a gene; V was cut back by 1 base and J by 2 bases. The CDR3 contains 16 residues. This chain's CDR3 is CASSPLGTSAQETQYF. CDR3 coding DNA: TGTGCCAGCTCACCACTCGGGACTAGCGCACAAGAGACCCAGTACTTC.

J is TRBJ1-1 and V is TRBV7-6; 8 bases are a match to TRBD1. Germline V gene lookup returns CDR1 SGHVS and CDR2 FNYEAQ. The CDR3 covers 14 residues. V lost 5 bases and J lost 1; bases outside the gene matches: 3. The CDR3 DNA reads as TGTGCCAGCAGCCCGGGACAGGAGAACACTGAAGCTTTCTTT. Amino acid sequence: CASSPGQENTEAFF.

The chain is built from TRBV27 and TRBJ2-2; 11 nucleotides agree with TRBD1. V trimming: 1 base; J trimming: 1 base; junction bases outside the gene matches: 2. Germline V lookup: CDR1 MNHEY, CDR2 SMNVEV (reference sequence). This CDR3 has 17 amino acids. The CDR3 DNA sequence: TGTGCCAGCAGTTTATTAGGGACAGGGGGGAACACCGGGGAGCTGTTTTTT. Encoded protein: CASSLLGTGGNTGELFF.

J is TRBJ1-5 and V is TRBV28; 7 bases map to TRBD1. Trimming took 5 bases from V and 5 from J; bases not matched to a gene: 6. Germline V gives CDR1 MDHEN, CDR2 SYDVKM. The CDR3 covers 14 residues. As DNA, the CDR3 is TGTGCCAGCAGTCTTCCGGGACAGTATCAGCCCCAGCATTTT. It yields the protein CASSLPGQYQPQHF.

V gene TRBV5-5 combines with J gene TRBJ1-1; D is perhaps TRBD1 (5 bases). Trimming pared 0 bases from V and 4 bases from J, leaving 13 bases between. From germline, CDR1 is SGHKS and CDR2 YYEKEE (reference sequence). The CDR3 is made up of 15 amino acids. As DNA, the CDR3 is TGTGCCAGCAGCTTGGTACTCAGGGTGGGCACTGAAGCTTTCTTT. Encoded protein: CASSLVLRVGTEAFF.

The chain joins TRBV29-1 to TRBJ2-5, with D uncertain. Germline V gene data show CDR1 as SQVTM and CDR2 as ANQGSEA. V was shortened by 5 bases and J by 4 bases, with 5 bases between the two germline ends. CDR3 size: 10 residues. The CDR3 loop reads CSVFIETQYF. The CDR3 DNA reads TGCAGCGTTTTTATAGAGACCCAGTACTTC.

This chain uses TRBV5-1 with TRBJ2-1; D ambiguous. This CDR3 comprises 15 residues. Germline CDR1 SGHRS, CDR2 YFSETQ. The V gene lost 4 bases and the J gene lost 2 bases, with 13 bases spanning the gap. The CDR3 DNA follows: TGCGCCAGCAGCCTGGCTACAGAGACCTACAATGAGCAGTTCTTC. Residues: CASSLATETYNEQFF.

V gene TRBV2 combines with J gene TRBJ1-5, with D perhaps TRBD1 (6 bases). CDR1 SNHLY and CDR2 FYNNEI come from the germline V gene. V lost 4 bases and J 2 bases, leaving 9 bases between the germline ends. The CDR3 is 14 amino acids. CDR3 in DNA: TGTGCCAGCAGTGCGGACAGCCGCAATCAGCCCCAGCATTTT. This gives the protein CASSADSRNQPQHF.

This sequence joins TRBV19 and TRBJ1-2; D gene unclear. The germline V and J ends were trimmed by 3 bases and 8 bases, with 7 bases remaining between them. CDR1 is LNHDA, CDR2 SQIVND, per germline (reference sequence). The CDR3 loop spans 11 amino acids. The CDR3 reads CASSMSGGYTF. Written as DNA, the CDR3 is TGTGCCAGTAGTATGTCGGGGGGCTACACCTTC.

V gene TRBV2 combines with J gene TRBJ1-1; the match to TRBD1 covers 10 bases. CDR3 length: 15 amino acids. Germline CDR1 and CDR2: SNHLY and FYNNEI. J lost 7 bases, V lost 9 bases, and 14 bases had no gene match. CDR3: CARTEHGTGDGEAFF. DNA for the CDR3: TGTGCCAGGACTGAGCACGGGACAGGGGATGGTGAAGCTTTCTTT.

The V call is TRBV5-1, the J call TRBJ1-2, with TRBD1 matching 10 bases. CDR1 and CDR2 (germline): SGHRS, YFSETQ. The length of the CDR3 is 15 residues. After removal of 3 bases from V and 8 bases from J, the junction contained 10 bases not matched to a gene. The CDR3 DNA sequence: TGCGCCAGCAGCTCGTCCGGGACAGGGGCTGTCGGCTACACCTTC. Translating gives CASSSSGTGAVGYTF.